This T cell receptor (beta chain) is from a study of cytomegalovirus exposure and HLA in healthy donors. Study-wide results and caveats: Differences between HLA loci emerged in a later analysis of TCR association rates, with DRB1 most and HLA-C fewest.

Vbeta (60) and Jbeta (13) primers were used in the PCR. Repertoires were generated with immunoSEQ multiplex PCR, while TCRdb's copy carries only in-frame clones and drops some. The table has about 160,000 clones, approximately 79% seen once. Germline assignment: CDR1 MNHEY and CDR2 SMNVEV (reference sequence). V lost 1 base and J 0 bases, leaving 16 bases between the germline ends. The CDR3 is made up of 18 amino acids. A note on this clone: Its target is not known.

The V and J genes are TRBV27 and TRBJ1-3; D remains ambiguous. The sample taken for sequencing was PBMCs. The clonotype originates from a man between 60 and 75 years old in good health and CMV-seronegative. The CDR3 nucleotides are TGTGCCAGCAGTTTATACCCCCCGGGAACGAGCTCTGGAAACACCATATATTTT. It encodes CASSLYPPGTSSGNTIYF.